Listed below are T cell receptor beta chains from one sample, sequenced in a study of vaccination effects on CD4 cells after COVID-19. Generated by immunoSEQ multiplex PCR, the TCRdb table keeps only in-frame clones and is missing some. Among tens of thousands of clones listed, roughly two thirds were seen once. Antigens for these TCRs are unknown. The specimen comprised CD4+ T cells from PBMCs cultured with SARS-CoV-2 spike peptides, sampled before COVID-19 vaccination. Receptors were obtained from a human donor who received a COVID-19 vaccine. Both conserved end residues are part of each CDR3. The D gene is left open where the match is weak. Where a row states a size, it is once, few, many or the class of an expanded clone; other rows omit it.

abundance | j_gene | d_gene | v_gene | CDR3nt | CDR3aa
once | TRBJ2-5 | . | TRBV24-1 | TGTGCCACCAGTGATTCCCCCACCGGTCAAGAGACCCAGTACTTC | CATSDSPTGQETQYF
. | TRBJ2-6 | . | TRBV5-5 | TGTGCCAGCAACCGACAGCTCTCTGGGGCCAACGTCCTGACTTTC | CASNRQLSGANVLTF
. | TRBJ1-5 | . | TRBV10-3 | TGTGCCATCAGTGAGAGTGAGGGCAATCAGCCCCAGCATTTT | CAISESEGNQPQHF
. | TRBJ1-1 | . | TRBV5-1 | TGCGCCAGCAGCTTCGGGGTGAGCATAAACACTGAAGCTTTCTTT | CASSFGVSINTEAFF
. | TRBJ1-1 | . | TRBV10-3 | TGTGCCATCAGTCACGACGGAGGGTCCACTGAAGCTTTCTTT | CAISHDGGSTEAFF
. | TRBJ1-4 | . | TRBV18 | TGTGCCAGCGCGCGCTTGTCGTCAAGGGATGAAAAACTGTTTTTT | CASARLSSRDEKLFF
. | TRBJ1-1 | TRBD1 | TRBV5-1 | TGCGCCAGCAGCCAGGGACAGAACCTAGCGAACACTGAAGCTTTCTTT | CASSQGQNLANTEAFF
. | TRBJ1-1 | . | TRBV30 | TGTGCCTGGAGTTCGATTTGGGACACTGAAGCTTTCTTT | CAWSSIWDTEAFF
. | TRBJ2-2 | TRBD2 | TRBV18 | TGTGCCAGCTCACCAAGGGGACTAACTAACACCGGGGAGCTGTTTTTT | CASSPRGLTNTGELFF
few | TRBJ2-7 | . | TRBV5-6 | TGTGCCAGCAGCTTCTCCCAGGGGGACTTGTACTACGAGCAGTACTTC | CASSFSQGDLYYEQYF
medium-sized | TRBJ2-2 | . | TRBV20-1 | TGCAGTGCTACCGAAACCGGGGAGCTGTTTTTT | CSATETGELFF
. | TRBJ2-7 | TRBD2 | TRBV5-1 | TGCGCCAGCAGCCCAAGCGGGAGTGGCGAGCAGTACTTC | CASSPSGSGEQYF
. | TRBJ1-3 | . | TRBV29-1 | TGCAGCGTTGCCCAGGGAATCGGAAACACCATATATTTT | CSVAQGIGNTIYF
. | TRBJ1-5 | TRBD1 | TRBV6-5 | TGTGCCAGCAAAAGCGGACAGGGCGGCAATCAGCCCCAGCATTTT | CASKSGQGGNQPQHF
. | TRBJ2-3 | TRBD1 | TRBV18 | TGTGCCAGCTCAAGTATGACAGGGGGCGCGGAAGATACGCAGTATTTT | CASSSMTGGAEDTQYF
. | TRBJ2-2 | TRBD2 | TRBV6-1 | TGTGCCAGCAGTGAACTAGCGGGGGGCTCCGGGGAGCTGTTTTTT | CASSELAGGSGELFF
. | TRBJ2-7 | . | TRBV7-2 | TGTGCCAGCAGCTTATCCTACGAGCAGTACTTC | CASSLSYEQYF
. | TRBJ1-1 | . | TRBV6-6 | TGTGCCAGCCTGGGTATAACTGAAGCTTTCTTT | CASLGITEAFF
. | TRBJ2-1 | TRBD1 | TRBV11-1 | TGTGCCAGCAGCCCTACCGGGACAGGGGGCTTCAATGAGCAGTTCTTC | CASSPTGTGGFNEQFF
. | TRBJ2-2 | . | TRBV7-9 | TGTGCCAGCAGCCCCCTCGGTTTCGACACCGGGGAGCTGTTTTTT | CASSPLGFDTGELFF
few | TRBJ1-2 | . | TRBV7-9 | TGTGCCAGCAGCTTGGCAAGTCATGGCTACACCTTC | CASSLASHGYTF
. | TRBJ2-7 | . | TRBV6-6 | TGTGCCAGCAGTTACTCCATGGGACGGTCTGGCGAGCAGTACTTC | CASSYSMGRSGEQYF
. | TRBJ2-1 | . | TRBV5-6 | TGTGCCAGCAGTTTAGGCCTAAATTCTTACAATGAGCAGTTCTTC | CASSLGLNSYNEQFF
once | TRBJ1-1 | . | TRBV21-1 | TGTGCCAGCAGCAAAGGCCATGACAGGGTCGGAAACACTGAAGCTTTCTTT | CASSKGHDRVGNTEAFF
. | TRBJ2-1 | TRBD1 | TRBV5-4 | TGTGCCAGCAGCTTGAAGGGGGCCGAGGGGAATGAGCAGTTCTTC | CASSLKGAEGNEQFF
. | TRBJ1-2 | . | TRBV7-2 | TGTGCCAGCAGCTTAGAGGGAGGACTGGGAAACTATGGCTACACCTTC | CASSLEGGLGNYGYTF
. | TRBJ1-1 | . | TRBV3-1/TRBV3-2 | TGTGCCAGCAGCCTCGTCGATTGGTCCCCCACTGAAGCTTTCTTT | CASSLVDWSPTEAFF
. | TRBJ2-5 | . | TRBV12-3/TRBV12-4 | TGTGCCAGCAGTTTAGCCAGGAGCCGCTGGTACTTC | CASSLARSRWYF
. | TRBJ2-1 | TRBD2 | TRBV4-1 | TGCGCCAGCAGCCAAGGTATGGGGACTAGTTTCTATGAGCAGTTCTTC | CASSQGMGTSFYEQFF
. | TRBJ2-5 | . | TRBV3-1/TRBV3-2 | TGTGCCAGCAGCCTAAAGGGGGGGCTCCAAGAGACCCAGTACTTC | CASSLKGGLQETQYF
. | TRBJ2-2 | TRBD2 | TRBV9 | TGTGCCAGCAGCGCCCGGCTAGCGGGAGCCCCGGGGACCGGGGAGCTGTTTTTT | CASSARLAGAPGTGELFF
. | TRBJ2-2 | . | TRBV6-5 | TGTGCCAGCAGGGACAGAGCGAACACCGGGGAGCTGTTTTTT | CASRDRANTGELFF
. | TRBJ2-5 | TRBD1 | TRBV5-4 | TGTGCCAGCAGCCTACAAGGGGGCACTGAGACCCAGTACTTC | CASSLQGGTETQYF